Following are 8 T cell receptor beta chains from one sample sequenced in a study of CD8 T cells in ankylosing spondylitis. TCRdb reprocessed the 5' RACE reads via MiXCR and lists one record per CDR3 protein. Of 150,000 to 200,000 distinct CDR3 sequences in the sample, around 13% were seen once. The material sequenced was blood, either unsorted or a sorted T cell fraction (not recorded which). The receptors were sampled from a male donor with ankylosing spondylitis or in good health (not recorded which).

V usage is TRBV12-3 or TRBV12-4 and J usage is TRBJ2-7, with unresolved D. Trimming cost V 3 bases and J 1 base, with 13 bases left between them. This CDR3 spans 15 amino acids. CDR3 loop: CASSLDQDPSYEQYF. As DNA, the CDR3 is TGTGCCAGCAGTTTGGACCAGGACCCATCCTACGAGCAGTACTTC.

The chain links TRBV7-2 to TRBJ2-7; a weak D match, TRBD1 (6 bases). The germline V gene has CDR1 SGHTA and CDR2 FQGNSA. This CDR3 contains 15 residues. Between the trimmed V and J ends, which lost 2 bases and 3 bases, there was a span of 14 bases. CDR3 protein: CASSLPKDRYYEQYF. The CDR3 DNA follows: TGTGCCAGCAGCTTACCTAAAGACAGGTACTACGAGCAGTACTTC.

V gene TRBV27 combines with J gene TRBJ1-5; 12 bases match TRBD1. V lost 6 bases to trimming and J lost 2 bases; unmatched junction nucleotides: 14. This CDR3 spans 19 amino acids. Germline V gene sequence: CDR1 MNHEY, CDR2 SMNVEV (reference sequence). The CDR3: CASRANPRDRGLGNQPQHF. The CDR3 DNA reads as TGTGCCAGCAGAGCAAACCCCCGGGACAGGGGGCTAGGCAATCAGCCCCAGCATTTT.

The sample holds a few counts of this clonotype. The chain has TRBV5-1 and TRBJ2-7; 7 bases agree with TRBD1. Germline trimming cut 4 bases from V and 2 bases from J; bases unmatched to any gene: 6. CDR3 size: 14 residues. CDR1 and CDR2 from the germline V gene are SGHRS and YFSETQ. For the CDR3, the DNA is TGCGCCAGCAGCACGGGGACAGACACCTACGAGCAGTACTTC. Residues: CASSTGTDTYEQYF.

This clonotype was detected a few times. This chain joins TRBV3-1 and TRBJ2-3; the match to TRBD2 covers 7 bases. J lost 4 bases, V lost 3 bases, and 10 bases had no gene match. This CDR3 is 16 amino acids long. CDR1 LGHDT and CDR2 YNNKEL come from the germline V gene (reference sequence). CDR3 protein: CASSHQGPGGPDTQYF. The CDR3 region has the DNA TGTGCCAGCAGCCATCAAGGGCCGGGAGGCCCAGATACGCAGTATTTT.

The chain uses TRBV20-1 and TRBJ1-1, with D maybe TRBD1 (6 bases). The CDR3 is made up of 16 amino acids. The V and J ends lost 6 bases and 0 bases respectively, with 20 bases between them. Germline V gives CDR1 DFQATT, CDR2 SNEGSKA (reference sequence). The CDR3 sequence: CSADMRPQGMNTEAFF. The CDR3 nucleotides are TGCAGTGCGGATATGCGCCCGCAGGGGATGAACACTGAAGCTTTCTTT.

This clonotype was observed a few times. The chain couples TRBV7-9 to TRBJ1-2; 9 positions agree with TRBD1. Germline V gives CDR1 SEHNR, CDR2 FQNEAQ (reference sequence). The ends lost 6 bases at V and 8 bases at J; junction bases unmatched: 7. CDR3 length equals 13 residues. CDR3 coding DNA: TGTGCCAGCAGACTACAGGGGGCGGAGGGCTACACCTTC. This sequence encodes CASRLQGAEGYTF.

The J gene is TRBJ2-1, the V gene TRBV6-5; D may match TRBD1 or TRBD2 (5 bases each). V was shortened by 4 bases and J by 2 bases, with 24 bases between the two germline ends. Germline CDR1 and CDR2: MNHEY and SVGAGI. CDR3 size: 19 residues. The CDR3 spells CASSSHPGPLLEPYNEQFF. DNA for the CDR3: TGTGCCAGCAGTTCACACCCGGGACCTCTCCTCGAGCCCTACAATGAGCAGTTCTTC.